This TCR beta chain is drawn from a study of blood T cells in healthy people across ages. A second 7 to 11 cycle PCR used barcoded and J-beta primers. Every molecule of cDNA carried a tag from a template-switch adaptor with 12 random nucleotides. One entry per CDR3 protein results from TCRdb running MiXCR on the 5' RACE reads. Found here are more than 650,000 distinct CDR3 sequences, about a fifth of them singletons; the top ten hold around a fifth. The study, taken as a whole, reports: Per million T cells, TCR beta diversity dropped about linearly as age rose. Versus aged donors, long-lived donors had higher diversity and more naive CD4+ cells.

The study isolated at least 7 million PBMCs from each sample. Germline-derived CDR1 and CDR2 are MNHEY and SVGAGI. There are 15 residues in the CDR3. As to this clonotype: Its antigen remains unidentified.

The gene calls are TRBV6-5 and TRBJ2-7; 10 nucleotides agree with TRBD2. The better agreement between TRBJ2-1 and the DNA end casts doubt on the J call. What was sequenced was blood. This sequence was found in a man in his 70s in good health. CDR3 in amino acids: CASSKTSGAYNEQFF. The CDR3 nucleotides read TGTGCCAGCAGTAAAACTAGCGGGGCTTACAATGAGCAGTTCTTC.